This record looks at one TCR beta chain sequence and its context. Antigen unknown. The data are from a study of OX40 agonist ivuxolimab in advanced cancers. About the research overall: Intravenous ivuxolimab was administered to patients every 2 weeks at 0.01 to 10 mg/kg. Overall study results and limits: In CD8+ T cells, expanded clones were on average more numerous than in CD4+.

CDR3 length equals 15 residues. Trimming took 8 bases from V and 1 from J; bases not matched to a gene: 6. Germline CDR1 and CDR2: KGHSH and LQKENI. Sequencing used immunoSEQ multiplex PCR; TCRdb keeps in-frame clones, though not all of them. The repertoire holds around 40,000 clones, with roughly 72% as singletons. This sequence was found in an adult with an advanced solid tumor such as melanoma, head and neck, liver or kidney cancer. Sample: CD4+ or CD8+ T cells sorted from blood, taken in a trial of the OX40 agonist ivuxolimab. The chain couples TRBV18 to TRBJ2-2, with 8 bases fitting TRBD1. The CDR3: CASGPGTGNTGELFF. In nucleotides, the CDR3 is TGTGCCAGCGGCCCCGGGACAGGGAACACCGGGGAGCTGTTTTTT. Combining the CDR3 with reference TRBV18 and TRBJ2-2 gives the whole variable domain NAGVMQNPRHLVRRRGQEARLRCSPMKGHSHVYWYRQLPEEGLKFMVYLQKENIIDESGMPKERFSAEFPKEGPSILRIQQVVRGDSAAYFCASGPGTGNTGELFFGEGSRLTVL.